Shown below are 32 T cell receptor beta chains from a single sample sequenced in a study of CD8+CD57+ T cells in acquired aplastic anemia. Both TCR beta VDJ combination and CDR3 sequence profiling were carried out. Genomic DNA was the template for this profiling. TCRdb reanalysed the reads using MiXCR and keeps one entry per CDR3 protein. The sample has about 220,000 distinct CDR3 sequences, roughly 33% seen once; the top ten hold approximately 1.2%. Source material: sorted CD4+, CD8+, or CD8+CD57+ T cells (not recorded which) from PBMCs. Receptors were obtained from a human donor in good health, serving as a control.

The count of this clonotype is one. This chain connects TRBV19 to TRBJ2-3; 9 bases align to TRBD1. Trimming at V came to 3 bases and at J to 3 bases, leaving 4 bases not matched to a gene. The CDR3 extends over 15 amino acids. Germline V gene data show CDR1 as LNHDA and CDR2 as SQIVND (reference sequence). The CDR3 here is CASSIIGTGTDTQYF. CDR3 in DNA: TGTGCCAGTAGTATCATTGGGACAGGGACAGATACGCAGTATTTT.

This chain joins TRBV12-3 or TRBV12-4 and TRBJ1-1; weak D call: TRBD1 (6 bases). Trimming removed 7 bases at V and 1 base at J, with 13 bases between. This CDR3 is 14 amino acids long. This CDR3 reads CASMPNRANTEAFF. The CDR3 DNA sequence: TGTGCCAGCATGCCGAACAGGGCGAACACTGAAGCTTTCTTT.

The gene calls are TRBV5-6 and TRBJ1-1, with D possibly being TRBD1 (6 bases). The V gene lost 2 bases and the J gene lost 5 bases, with 13 bases spanning the gap. The CDR3 is 14 amino acids. Germline lookup yields CDR1 SGHDT and CDR2 YYEEEE. The CDR3: CASSFAGAGTEAFF. For the CDR3, the DNA is TGTGCCAGCAGCTTTGCGGGGGCCGGGACTGAAGCTTTCTTT. The full variable domain, with the rest looked up from reference TRBV5-6 and TRBJ1-1, is DAGVTQSPTHLIKTRGQQVTLRCSPKSGHDTVSWYQQALGQGPQFIFQYYEEEERQRGNFPDRFSGHQFPNYSSELNVNALLLGDSALYLCASSFAGAGTEAFFGQGTRLTVV.

The sample holds many counts of this clonotype. The CDR3 region is CATSAGPACTF. The CDR3 DNA sequence: TGTGCCACCTCTGCAGGACCGGCCTGCACCTTC. This chain connects TRBV24-1 to TRBJ1-2, with D unresolved. Germline values: CDR1 KGHDR, CDR2 SFDVKD. With 9 bases removed from V and 13 bases from J, the gap between germline ends came to 17 bases. The CDR3 is made up of 11 amino acids.

The DNA for the CDR3 is TGTGCCAGCAGTGGAAGGGGCGGGGAGCTGTTTTTT. This codes for CASSGRGGELFF. V is TRBV12-3 or TRBV12-4 and J is TRBJ2-2, with a tentative D call TRBD1 (5 bases). V was trimmed by 5 bases and J by 7 bases, leaving 8 bases between them. This CDR3 is built from 12 residues.

This clonotype was seen ten or more times. V and J are TRBV2 and TRBJ1-1, with TRBD1 matching over 8 bases. The CDR3 loop spans 14 amino acids. The ends lost 4 bases at V and 6 bases at J; junction bases unmatched: 7. Germline V gene sequence: CDR1 SNHLY, CDR2 FYNNEI. CDR3 residues: CASSVRTGPSEAFF. The DNA for the CDR3 is TGTGCCAGCAGTGTAAGGACAGGGCCATCTGAAGCTTTCTTT. Variable domain in full (rest from reference TRBV2 and TRBJ1-1): EPEVTQTPSHQVTQMGQEVILRCVPISNHLYFYWYRQILGQKVEFLVSFYNNEISEKSEIFDDQFSVERPDGSNFTLKIRSTKLEDSAMYFCASSVRTGPSEAFFGQGTRLTVV.

Note on this clonotype: The junction and the germline gene differ at one end; a read error may be behind it. J is TRBJ1-1 and V is TRBV4-1, with D possibly matching TRBD1 (5 bases). CDR1 is MGHRA, CDR2 YSYEKL, per germline. This CDR3 is built from 15 residues. This chain's CDR3 is CASSLRDVLNTEAFF. In nucleotides, the CDR3 is TGCGCCAGCAGCCTAAGGGACGTCTTGAACACTGAAGCCTTCTTT.

The chain has TRBV2 and TRBJ1-2; D unresolved. Germline V gives CDR1 SNHLY, CDR2 FYNNEI. The V and J ends lost 1 base and 2 bases respectively, with 11 bases between them. There are 15 residues in the CDR3. CDR3 sequence reads: CASSEERGMNYGYTF. The CDR3 DNA follows: TGTGCCAGCAGTGAAGAGCGGGGAATGAACTATGGCTACACCTTC. Using reference TRBV2 and TRBJ1-2 for the parts outside the CDR3, the full variable domain is EPEVTQTPSHQVTQMGQEVILRCVPISNHLYFYWYRQILGQKVEFLVSFYNNEISEKSEIFDDQFSVERPDGSNFTLKIRSTKLEDSAMYFCASSEERGMNYGYTFGSGTRLTVV.

There are many counts of this clonotype. The genes are TRBV20-1 and TRBJ2-7, with D maybe TRBD1 (7 bases). The CDR3 covers 15 residues. CDR1 DFQATT and CDR2 SNEGSKA come from the germline V gene (reference sequence). The V and J ends lost 3 bases and 3 bases respectively, with 18 bases between them. The CDR3 here is CSASGQGGPYYEQYF. The CDR3 coding sequence is TGCAGTGCTAGTGGTCAGGGGGGCCCATACTACGAGCAGTACTTC.

The genes are TRBV6-1 and TRBJ1-2; D is possibly TRBD1 (5 bases). Trimming pared 1 base from V and 8 bases from J, leaving 20 bases between. Germline V gene lookup returns CDR1 MNHNS and CDR2 SASEGT. The CDR3 has 16 amino acids. Here the CDR3 reads CASSEGQTPGFEGYTF. CDR3 nucleotides: TGTGCCAGCAGTGAAGGACAGACCCCAGGGTTCGAAGGCTACACCTTC.

The chain employs TRBV5-6 and TRBJ2-1; maybe TRBD1 (6 bases). Between the trimmed V and J ends, which lost 1 base and 2 bases, there was a span of 13 bases. CDR1 and CDR2 from the germline V gene are SGHDT and YYEEEE. This CDR3 has 16 amino acids. The CDR3 DNA reads as TGTGCCAGCAGCTTGTTCCAGGGGTCGACCTACAATGAGCAGTTCTTC. This sequence encodes CASSLFQGSTYNEQFF.

This clonotype has ten or more counts. The rearrangement uses TRBV4-2 and TRBJ1-5, with D tentatively TRBD1 (6 bases). This CDR3 is 18 amino acids long. Deletions cut 3 bases from V and 6 bases from J, with 24 bases between. Germline V gene lookup returns CDR1 LGHNA and CDR2 YNFKEQ. The CDR3 region is CASSQTPPGGQGGQPQHF. Here the CDR3 DNA reads TGTGCCAGCAGCCAGACTCCGCCGGGGGGCCAGGGCGGTCAGCCCCAGCATTTT.

The chain recombines TRBV18 with TRBJ1-1; D gene unclear. Germline values: CDR1 KGHSH, CDR2 LQKENI. The CDR3 is 15 residues long. Trimming removed 1 base at V and 0 bases at J, with 9 bases between. The CDR3 protein is CASSPRQQMNTEAFF. The DNA of the CDR3 is TGTGCCAGCTCACCACGGCAGCAGATGAACACTGAAGCTTTCTTT.

This clonotype was observed many times. The chain combines TRBV10-3 with TRBJ2-7; weak D call: TRBD2 (5 bases). There are 15 residues in the CDR3. Trimming removed 0 bases from V and 5 bases from J, with 14 bases in between. Germline CDR1 is ENHRY and CDR2 is SYGVKD. The CDR3 here is CAISESFGIAHEQYF. Here the CDR3 DNA reads TGTGCCATCAGTGAGTCGTTCGGGATTGCCCACGAGCAGTACTTC.

The J gene is TRBJ2-1, the V gene TRBV9; D gene unclear. This CDR3 has 13 amino acids. Germline V lookup: CDR1 SGDLS, CDR2 YYNGEE. V shed 0 bases and J shed 6 bases, with 7 bases lying between them. The CDR3 nucleotides read TGTGCCAGCAGCGTAGGTAGCAGCAATGAGCAGTTCTTC. Its translation is CASSVGSSNEQFF.

As to this clonotype: This sequence may be a read error, since a much larger clone differs from it by one base. This CDR3 fails to terminate in the conserved phenylalanine or tryptophan, so it likely reflects a read error. CDR3 nucleotides: TGTGCCAGCAGCAAGGGGCCAGTTGGTGACTACACCCTC. It codes for CASSKGPVGDYTL. This rearrangement joins TRBV6-1 to TRBJ1-2, with D possibly TRBD1 on 5 matching bases. The CDR3 is made up of 13 amino acids. Germline V CDR1 and CDR2: MNHNS, SASEGT. V shed 6 bases and J shed 10 bases, with 18 bases lying between them.

This clonotype came up many times. The chain couples TRBV11-2 to TRBJ2-3, with TRBD2 matching over 10 bases. The germline V gene has CDR1 SGHAT and CDR2 FQNNGV. The CDR3 covers 17 residues. The V and J ends lost 2 bases and 5 bases, in that order; junction bases with no gene match: 10. In nucleotides, the CDR3 is TGTGCCAGCAGCTTAATCGGCCTAGCGGGAGCGATAGATACGCAGTATTTT. Protein sequence: CASSLIGLAGAIDTQYF.

This clonotype was counted ten times or more. CDR3 in DNA: TGTGCCAGCAGCAAGACAGTGAACACTGAAGCTTTCTTT. This gives the protein CASSKTVNTEAFF. This rearrangement joins TRBV7-9 to TRBJ1-1; perhaps TRBD1 as D (5 bases). There are 13 residues in the CDR3. Germline V gene data show CDR1 as SEHNR and CDR2 as FQNEAQ (reference sequence). V was pared by 5 bases and J by 0 bases, with 7 bases between.

This clonotype was seen a few times. The chain joins TRBV12-5 to TRBJ1-5, with 7 bases fitting TRBD1. The CDR3 consists of 17 residues. V shed 1 base, J shed 3 bases, and the junction held 9 bases outside the gene matches. The germline gives CDR1 LGHNT, CDR2 FRNRAP. CDR3 nucleotides: TGTGCTAGTGGTTTGGCGATAGGGACAGTCTACAATCAGCCCCAGCATTTT. As protein: CASGLAIGTVYNQPQHF.

The chain combines TRBV15 with TRBJ2-7; the D gene is possibly TRBD2 (7 bases). V lost 2 bases and J lost 3, with 17 bases in between. The CDR3 spans 16 residues. Germline V gene sequence: CDR1 LNHNV, CDR2 YYDKDF (reference sequence). In DNA, the CDR3 is TGTGCCACCAGCAGAAGTGTAGGGGGGGGTGGCTACGAGCAGTACTTC. The encoded protein is CATSRSVGGGGYEQYF.

The J gene is TRBJ1-6, the V gene TRBV9; D call uncertain. Trimming left V 2 bases short and J 8 bases short, with 11 bases between. This CDR3 region has 14 residues. Germline V gene data show CDR1 as SGDLS and CDR2 as YYNGEE. CDR3 sequence (DNA): TGTGCCAGCAGCGTGCTCGCAGTCGATTCACCCCTCCACTTT. As protein: CASSVLAVDSPLHF.

This clonotype was counted many times. This rearrangement joins TRBV2 to TRBJ2-3; tentatively, D is TRBD1 (6 bases). Looked up from germline, CDR1 is SNHLY and CDR2 is FYNNEI. V was shortened by 2 bases and J by 5 bases, with 11 bases between the two germline ends. The CDR3 covers 14 residues. In DNA, the CDR3 is TGTGCCAGCAGTGAAATACAGGGAGAAGATACGCAGTATTTT. Translated, it gives CASSEIQGEDTQYF.

The CDR3 reads CASSLAEGYGYTF. The CDR3 DNA sequence: TGTGCCAGCAGCTTAGCCGAGGGCTATGGCTACACCTTC. The chain couples TRBV7-2 to TRBJ1-2; D remains unclear. Trimming removed 0 bases from V and 4 bases from J, with 6 bases in between. CDR1 is SGHTA, CDR2 FQGNSA, per germline. This CDR3 contains 13 residues. Full variable domain (rest looked up from reference TRBV7-2 and TRBJ1-2): GAGVSQSPSNKVTEKGKDVELRCDPISGHTALYWYRQSLGQGLEFLIYFQGNSAPDKSGLPSDRFSAERTGGSVSTLTIQRTQQEDSAVYLCASSLAEGYGYTFGSGTRLTVV.

This clonotype was seen many times. V usage is TRBV19 and J usage is TRBJ2-7; TRBD2 agrees at 10 bases. CDR1 LNHDA and CDR2 SQIVND come from the germline V gene (reference sequence). The CDR3 loop spans 14 amino acids. J lost 2 bases, V lost 6 bases, and 4 bases had no gene match. The CDR3 sequence: CASRRSGGAYEQYF. Written as DNA, the CDR3 is TGTGCCAGTAGGAGAAGCGGGGGGGCCTACGAGCAGTACTTC.

Ten or more counts support this clonotype. The chain is built from TRBV20-1 and TRBJ1-4; tentatively, D is TRBD1 (5 bases). Germline V gene data show CDR1 as DFQATT and CDR2 as SNEGSKA (reference sequence). The CDR3 length is 13 residues. V lost 5 bases and J lost 5, with 12 bases in between. CDR3 amino acids: CSAHMGPNEKLFF. Written as DNA, the CDR3 is TGCAGTGCTCATATGGGGCCAAATGAAAAACTGTTTTTT.

This clonotype was seen repeatedly, ten times or more. The chain combines TRBV2 with TRBJ2-7; no definite D call. The length of the CDR3 is 11 residues. CDR1 and CDR2 from the germline V gene are SNHLY and FYNNEI. Trimming removed 3 bases from V and 8 bases from J, with 8 bases in between. The DNA for the CDR3 is TGTGCCAGCAGTGAGATAGAAAAGCAGTACTTC. This codes for CASSEIEKQYF. Complete variable domain (other parts from reference TRBV2 and TRBJ2-7): EPEVTQTPSHQVTQMGQEVILRCVPISNHLYFYWYRQILGQKVEFLVSFYNNEISEKSEIFDDQFSVERPDGSNFTLKIRSTKLEDSAMYFCASSEIEKQYFGPGTRLTVT.

There are a few counts of this clonotype. V gene TRBV9 combines with J gene TRBJ1-2, with 7 bases lining up with TRBD1. CDR1 is SGDLS, CDR2 YYNGEE, per germline. Germline trimming cut 3 bases from V and 0 bases from J; bases unmatched to any gene: 17. The CDR3 is made up of 19 amino acids. CDR3 sequence reads: CASSGPRGADIRPNYGYTF. Written as DNA, the CDR3 is TGTGCCAGCAGCGGACCCAGGGGGGCAGACATCCGGCCTAACTATGGCTACACCTTC.

This clonotype was found a few times. The chain links TRBV15 to TRBJ2-6; 7 positions agree with TRBD2. This CDR3 contains 16 residues. Germline lookup yields CDR1 LNHNV and CDR2 YYDKDF (reference sequence). Trimming took 11 bases from V and 1 from J; bases not matched to a gene: 11. The CDR3 sequence: CAVASGEESGANVLTF. CDR3 nucleotides: TGTGCCGTAGCCAGCGGGGAGGAATCTGGGGCCAACGTCCTGACTTTC.

The V gene is TRBV25-1, the J gene TRBJ1-4; D unclear. Per germline, CDR1 MGHDK and CDR2 SYGVNS. The CDR3 contains 14 residues. V lost 6 bases, J lost 3 bases, and 11 bases lay in between. The CDR3 coding sequence is TGTGCCAGCAGACAGACTGGGCCTAATGAAAAACTGTTTTTT. Its translation is CASRQTGPNEKLFF.

This clonotype was detected only a few times. J is TRBJ2-7 and V is TRBV19; maybe TRBD1 (6 bases). The CDR3 has 14 residues. V was cut by 6 bases and J by 1 base, with 13 bases left in between. The germline V gene encodes CDR1 LNHDA and CDR2 SQIVND (reference sequence). The CDR3 region is CASSFDRLSYEQYF. The CDR3 bases are TGTGCCAGTAGCTTCGACAGGCTGTCCTACGAGCAGTACTTC.

This clonotype was seen many times. The chain joins TRBV9 to TRBJ2-1, with 9 bases identical to TRBD2. J lost 9 bases, V lost 4 bases, and 8 bases had no gene match. Germline CDR1 is SGDLS and CDR2 is YYNGEE. This CDR3 spans 14 amino acids. As DNA, the CDR3 is TGTGCCAGCAGCATTACCGGGACTAGCTCTGAGCAGTTCTTC. This sequence encodes CASSITGTSSEQFF.

V usage is TRBV5-8 and J usage is TRBJ2-5, with TRBD1 matching over 9 bases. Germline V lookup: CDR1 SGHTS, CDR2 YDEGEE. The trim removed 4 bases at V and 1 base at J, leaving 8 bases unmatched. This CDR3 has 16 amino acids. The CDR3 DNA reads as TGTGCCAGCAGCATTGGACAGGGGAGCCTCCAAGAGACCCAGTACTTC. Translation: CASSIGQGSLQETQYF.